A selection of T cell receptor beta chains follows, all from one sample in a study of cytomegalovirus exposure and HLA in healthy donors. Data came from immunoSEQ multiplex PCR; TCRdb stores just in-frame clones and leaves some out. The sample yields around 260,000 clones, roughly 88% seen once. The sequencing input was PBMCs. These TCRs come from a woman aged 25 to 45 in good health and CMV-seronegative. CDR3s include the opening cysteine and the closing phenylalanine or tryptophan. A D gene is named only where the DNA matches it firmly.

J	V	D	DNA	CDR3
TRBJ2-1	TRBV7-2	.	TGTGCCAGCAGCTTCCCCCCAGGCAATGAGCAGTTCTTC	CASSFPPGNEQFF
TRBJ2-7	TRBV28	TRBD2	TGTGCCAGCAGTCGGACTAGCGGGAGCTCCTACGAGCAGTACTTC	CASSRTSGSSYEQYF
TRBJ2-1	TRBV6-6	.	TGTGCCAGCAGCCGAGCGGGACAACATGAGCAGTTCTTC	CASSRAGQHEQFF
TRBJ2-3	TRBV27	.	TGTGCCAGCAGTTTCGTAGATAATCTAGATACGCAGTATTTT	CASSFVDNLDTQYF
TRBJ2-2	TRBV27	.	TGTGCCAGCAGCACTGGACTGAACACCGGGGAGCTGTTTTTT	CASSTGLNTGELFF
TRBJ1-1	TRBV5-1	.	TGCGCCAGCAGCTTGGACAGGGACACTGAAGCTTTCTTT	CASSLDRDTEAFF
TRBJ2-7	TRBV11-3	TRBD1	TGTGCCAGCAGTTCCAGGGACAGCCACGAGCAGTACTTC	CASSSRDSHEQYF
TRBJ2-7	TRBV5-1	.	TGCGCCAGCAGCTTGTCACCGGGCACCGGGACCTACGAGCAGTACTTC	CASSLSPGTGTYEQYF
TRBJ2-7	TRBV10-2	TRBD2	TGCGCCAGCAGCTTAGAGATAGCGGGAGGGCCGGGTGAGCAGTACTTC	CASSLEIAGGPGEQYF
TRBJ2-7	TRBV29-1	.	TGCAGCGTTGCAGGGACCTACGAGCAGTACTTC	CSVAGTYEQYF
TRBJ1-5	TRBV18	.	TGTGCCAGCTCGCTTAGGGGGAATCAGCCCCAGCATTTT	CASSLRGNQPQHF
TRBJ2-5	TRBV20-1	.	TGCAGTGTCTGGGACCAAGAGACCCAGTACTTC	CSVWDQETQYF
TRBJ2-7	TRBV27	.	TGTGCCAGCAGTTTAGCCTTATCTCCGGGACGTCGGTACTTC	CASSLALSPGRRYF
TRBJ2-7	TRBV27	TRBD1	TGTGCCAGCAGTTCAACCGGGGACAGCTCCTACGAGCAGTACTTC	CASSSTGDSSYEQYF
TRBJ2-7	TRBV5-1	TRBD1	TGCGCCAGCAGCTCGGGACAGGCAGCCTACGAGCAGTACTTC	CASSSGQAAYEQYF